This T cell receptor (beta chain) was found in a study of cytomegalovirus exposure and HLA in healthy donors. In the study overall: An earlier analysis identified more than 90 million unique TCR beta sequences in about 190 million T cells. The study's findings and limits: Most TCRs appeared rarely, but some public TCRs recurred in many donors. Across donors, sequencing depth was assumed by presence/absence analyses to be roughly uniform.

PCR used 60 Vbeta primers and 13 Jbeta primers. Assay used: immunoSEQ multiplex PCR; TCRdb lists only in-frame clones, some missing. This repertoire shows about 170,000 clones, more than 80% found once; its top ten account for 0.75% to 0.9%. To note about this clone: Its antigen is undetermined.

CDR3 length: 14 amino acids. Germline-derived CDR1 and CDR2 are SGHKS and YYEKEE (reference sequence). The germline V and J ends were trimmed by 7 bases and 1 base, with 14 bases remaining between them. The clonotype was recovered from a young woman in good health and CMV-seronegative. The V gene is TRBV5-5, the J gene TRBJ1-1, with D possibly being TRBD1 (6 bases). Input material: PBMCs. The CDR3: CASRRAGANTEAFF. For the CDR3, the DNA is TGTGCCAGCCGCAGGGCAGGGGCGAACACTGAAGCTTTCTTT.